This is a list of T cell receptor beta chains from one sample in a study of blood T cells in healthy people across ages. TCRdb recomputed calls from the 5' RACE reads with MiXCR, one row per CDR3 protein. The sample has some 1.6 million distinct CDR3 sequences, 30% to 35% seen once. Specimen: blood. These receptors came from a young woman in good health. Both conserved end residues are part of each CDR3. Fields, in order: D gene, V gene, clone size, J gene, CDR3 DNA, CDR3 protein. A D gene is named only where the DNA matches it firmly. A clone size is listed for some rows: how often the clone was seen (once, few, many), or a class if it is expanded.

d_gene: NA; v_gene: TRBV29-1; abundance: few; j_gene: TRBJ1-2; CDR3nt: TGCAGCGTTGTACAGGGTTTGTCTGACTATGGCTACACCTTC; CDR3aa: CSVVQGLSDYGYTF
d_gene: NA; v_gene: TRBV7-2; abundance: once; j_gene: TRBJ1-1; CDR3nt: TGTGTCAGCAGCTTTACACAGAACACTGAAGCTTTCTTT; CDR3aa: CVSSFTQNTEAFF
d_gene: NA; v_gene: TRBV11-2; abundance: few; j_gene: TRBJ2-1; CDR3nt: TGTGCCAGCAGCTTCGGGACCCCCCAGTTCTTC; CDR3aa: CASSFGTPQFF
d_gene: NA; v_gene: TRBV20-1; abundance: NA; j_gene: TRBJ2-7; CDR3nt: TGCAGTGCCCGGGACGGGCCCTACGAGCAGTACTTC; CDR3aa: CSARDGPYEQYF
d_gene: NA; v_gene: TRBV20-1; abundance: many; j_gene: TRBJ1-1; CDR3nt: TGCAGTGCTAGCCCTACTTCATCGAACACTGAAGCTTTCTTT; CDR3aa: CSASPTSSNTEAFF
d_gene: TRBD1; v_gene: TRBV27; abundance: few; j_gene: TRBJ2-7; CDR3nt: TGTGCCAGCAGTTTATCAGGACCAGGGGGCTCCTACGAGCAGTACTTC; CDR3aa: CASSLSGPGGSYEQYF
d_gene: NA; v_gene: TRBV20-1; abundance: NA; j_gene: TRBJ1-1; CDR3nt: TGCAGTGCTAGGGCTTCGGGGGGGATCGCTGGAGCTTTCTTT; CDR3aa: CSARASGGIAGAFF
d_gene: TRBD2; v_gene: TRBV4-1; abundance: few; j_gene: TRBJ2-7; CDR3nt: TGCGCCAGCAGCCTTTTCCAACTAGCGAACCACGAGCAGTACTTC; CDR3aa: CASSLFQLANHEQYF
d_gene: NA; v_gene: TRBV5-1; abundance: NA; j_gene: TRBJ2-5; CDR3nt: TGCGCCGGCAGCTCCGCGGAGACCCAGTACTTC; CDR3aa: CAGSSAETQYF
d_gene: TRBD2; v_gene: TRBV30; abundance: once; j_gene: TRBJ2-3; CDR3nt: TGTGCCTGGAGTATAATAGCGGGACTCACAGATACGCAGTATTTT; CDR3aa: CAWSIIAGLTDTQYF
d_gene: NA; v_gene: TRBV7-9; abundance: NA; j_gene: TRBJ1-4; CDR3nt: TGTGCCAGCAGCCTCCTGATTCGCGGCGCACACACAACTAATGAAAAACTGTTTTTT; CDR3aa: CASSLLIRGAHTTNEKLFF
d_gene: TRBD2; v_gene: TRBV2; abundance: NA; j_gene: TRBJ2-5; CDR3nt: TGTGCCAGCAGTGAAACGGGACTAGAACAAGAGACCCAGTACTTC; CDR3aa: CASSETGLEQETQYF
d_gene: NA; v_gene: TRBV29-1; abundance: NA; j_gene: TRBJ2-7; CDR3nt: TGCAGCGTTGGGGCCGAAAGCTCCTACGAGCAGTACTTC; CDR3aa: CSVGAESSYEQYF
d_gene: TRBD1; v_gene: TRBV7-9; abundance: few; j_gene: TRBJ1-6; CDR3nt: TGTGCCAGCAGCCCAGGGGGATTAAATTCACCCCTCCACTTT; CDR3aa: CASSPGGLNSPLHF
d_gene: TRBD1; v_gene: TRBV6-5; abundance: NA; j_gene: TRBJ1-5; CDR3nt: TGTGCCAGCAGTTACCTGGGACAGGGGTGGTATAGCAATCAGCCCCAGCATTTT; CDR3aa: CASSYLGQGWYSNQPQHF
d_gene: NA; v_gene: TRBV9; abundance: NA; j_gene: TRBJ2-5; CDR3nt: TGTGCCAGCAGCGTAGAACTGAACTTC; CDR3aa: CASSVELNF
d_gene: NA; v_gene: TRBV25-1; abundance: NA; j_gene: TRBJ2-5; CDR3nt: TGTGCCAGCAGTGATTGGGCAGCACAAGAGACCCAGTACTTC; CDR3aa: CASSDWAAQETQYF
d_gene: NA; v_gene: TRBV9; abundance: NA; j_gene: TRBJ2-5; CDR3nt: TGTGCCAGTAGCTCCCAACAGGGTTACCAAGAGACCCAGTACTTC; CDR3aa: CASSSQQGYQETQYF
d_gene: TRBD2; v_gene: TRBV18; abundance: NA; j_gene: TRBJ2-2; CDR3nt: TGTGCCAGCTCACCTACTAGCGGGGGAAACACCGGGGAGCTGTTTTTT; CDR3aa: CASSPTSGGNTGELFF
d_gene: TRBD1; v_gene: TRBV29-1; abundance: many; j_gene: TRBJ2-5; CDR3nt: TGCAGCGTGCGACAGGGGATTAGGGAGACCCAGTACTTC; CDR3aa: CSVRQGIRETQYF
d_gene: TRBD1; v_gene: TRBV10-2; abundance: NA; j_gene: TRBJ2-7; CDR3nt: TGCGCCAGCAGTGACTGGGACAGTTTCTACGAGCAGTACTTC; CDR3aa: CASSDWDSFYEQYF